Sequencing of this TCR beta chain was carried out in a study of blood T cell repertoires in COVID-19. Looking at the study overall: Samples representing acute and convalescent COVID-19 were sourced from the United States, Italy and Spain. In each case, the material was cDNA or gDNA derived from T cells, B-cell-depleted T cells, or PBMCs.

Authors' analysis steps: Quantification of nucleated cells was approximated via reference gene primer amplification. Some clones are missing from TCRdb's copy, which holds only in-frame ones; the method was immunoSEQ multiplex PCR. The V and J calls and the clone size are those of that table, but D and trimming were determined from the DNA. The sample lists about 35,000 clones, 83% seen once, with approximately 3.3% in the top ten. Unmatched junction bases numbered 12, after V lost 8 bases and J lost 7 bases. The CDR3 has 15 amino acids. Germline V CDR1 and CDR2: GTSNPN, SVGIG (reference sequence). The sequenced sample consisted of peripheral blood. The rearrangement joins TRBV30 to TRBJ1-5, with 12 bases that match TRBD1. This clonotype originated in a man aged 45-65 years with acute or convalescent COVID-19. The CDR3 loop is CATTPGQGARQPQHF. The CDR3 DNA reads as TGTGCCACTACTCCGGGACAGGGGGCTCGACAGCCCCAGCATTTT.